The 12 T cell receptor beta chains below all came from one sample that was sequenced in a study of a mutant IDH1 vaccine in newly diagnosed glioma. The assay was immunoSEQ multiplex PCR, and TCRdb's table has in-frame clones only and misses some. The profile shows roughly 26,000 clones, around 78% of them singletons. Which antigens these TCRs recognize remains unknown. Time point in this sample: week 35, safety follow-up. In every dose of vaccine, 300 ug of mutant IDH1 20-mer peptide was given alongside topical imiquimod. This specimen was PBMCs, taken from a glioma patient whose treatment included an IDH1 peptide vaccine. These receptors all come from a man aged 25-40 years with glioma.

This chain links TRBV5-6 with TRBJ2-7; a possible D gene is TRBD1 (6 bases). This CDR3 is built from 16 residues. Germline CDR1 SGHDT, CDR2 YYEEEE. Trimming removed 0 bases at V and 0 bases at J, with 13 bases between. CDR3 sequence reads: CASSLAGQFSSYEQYF. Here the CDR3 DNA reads TGTGCCAGCAGCTTGGCAGGACAGTTCAGCTCCTACGAGCAGTACTTC.

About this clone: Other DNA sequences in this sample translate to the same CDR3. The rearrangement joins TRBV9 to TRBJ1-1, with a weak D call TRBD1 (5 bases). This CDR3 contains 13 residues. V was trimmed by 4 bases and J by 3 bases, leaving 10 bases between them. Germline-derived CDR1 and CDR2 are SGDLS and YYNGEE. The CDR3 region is CASSPGDDTEAFF. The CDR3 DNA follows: TGTGCCAGCAGCCCGGGGGATGACACTGAAGCTTTCTTT.

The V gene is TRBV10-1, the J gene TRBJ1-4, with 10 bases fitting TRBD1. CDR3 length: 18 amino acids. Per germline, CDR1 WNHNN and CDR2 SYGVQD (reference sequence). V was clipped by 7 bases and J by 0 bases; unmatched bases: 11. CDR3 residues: CASKPRDRGPTTNEKLFF. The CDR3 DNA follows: TGCGCCAGCAAACCGCGGGACAGGGGTCCAACAACTAATGAAAAACTGTTTTTT.

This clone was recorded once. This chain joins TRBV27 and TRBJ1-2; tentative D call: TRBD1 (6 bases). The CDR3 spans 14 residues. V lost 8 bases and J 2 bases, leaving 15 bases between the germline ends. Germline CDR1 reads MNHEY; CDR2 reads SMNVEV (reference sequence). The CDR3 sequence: CASGGPRENYGYTF. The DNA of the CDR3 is TGTGCCAGCGGGGGGCCGAGGGAGAACTATGGCTACACCTTC.

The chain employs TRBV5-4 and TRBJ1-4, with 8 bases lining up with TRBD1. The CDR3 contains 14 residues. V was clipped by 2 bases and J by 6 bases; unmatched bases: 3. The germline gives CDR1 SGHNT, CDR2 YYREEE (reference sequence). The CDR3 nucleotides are TGTGCCAGCAGCTTCGACAGGGGTTATGAAAAACTGTTTTTT. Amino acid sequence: CASSFDRGYEKLFF. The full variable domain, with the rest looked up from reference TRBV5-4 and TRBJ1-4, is ETGVTQSPTHLIKTRGQQVTLRCSSQSGHNTVSWYQQALGQGPQFIFQYYREEENGRGNFPPRFSGLQFPNYSSELNVNALELDDSALYLCASSFDRGYEKLFFGSGTQLSVL.

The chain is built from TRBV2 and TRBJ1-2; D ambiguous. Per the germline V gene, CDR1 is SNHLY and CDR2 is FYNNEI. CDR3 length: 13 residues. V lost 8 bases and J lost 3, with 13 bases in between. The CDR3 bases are TGTGCCAGCTCTAAGGGAGGAGACTATGGCTACACCTTC. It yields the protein CASSKGGDYGYTF.

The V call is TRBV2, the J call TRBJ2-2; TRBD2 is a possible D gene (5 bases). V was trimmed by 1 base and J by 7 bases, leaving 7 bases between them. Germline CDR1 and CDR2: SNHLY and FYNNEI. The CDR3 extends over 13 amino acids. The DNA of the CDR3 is TGTGCCAGCAGTGAAGTCGGGAACGGGGAGCTGTTTTTT. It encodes CASSEVGNGELFF.

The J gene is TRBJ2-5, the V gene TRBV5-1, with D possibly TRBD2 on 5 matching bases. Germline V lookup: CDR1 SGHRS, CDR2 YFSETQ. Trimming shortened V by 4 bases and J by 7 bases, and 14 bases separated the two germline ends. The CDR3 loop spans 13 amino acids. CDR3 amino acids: CASSGSTEGTQYF. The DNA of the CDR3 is TGCGCCAGCAGCGGGAGCACAGAGGGGACCCAGTACTTC.

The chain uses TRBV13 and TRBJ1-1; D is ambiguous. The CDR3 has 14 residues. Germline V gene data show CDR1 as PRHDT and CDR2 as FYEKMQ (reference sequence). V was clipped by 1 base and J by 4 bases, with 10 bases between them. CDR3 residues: CASSLAAGSTEAFF. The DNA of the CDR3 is TGTGCCAGCAGCTTAGCTGCGGGGTCCACTGAAGCTTTCTTT. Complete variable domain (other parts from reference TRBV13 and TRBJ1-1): AAGVIQSPRHLIKEKRETATLKCYPIPRHDTVYWYQQGPGQDPQFLISFYEKMQSDKGSIPDRFSAQQFSDYHSELNMSSLELGDSALYFCASSLAAGSTEAFFGQGTRLTVV.

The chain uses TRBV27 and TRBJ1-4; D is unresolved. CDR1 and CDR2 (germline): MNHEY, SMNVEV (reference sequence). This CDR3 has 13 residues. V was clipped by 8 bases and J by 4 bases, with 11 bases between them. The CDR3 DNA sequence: TGTGCCAGCTCTCGACTGCTTAATGAAAAACTGTTTTTT. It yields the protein CASSRLLNEKLFF. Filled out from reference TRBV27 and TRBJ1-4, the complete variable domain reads EAQVTQNPRYLITVTGKKLTVTCSQNMNHEYMSWYRQDPGLGLRQIYYSMNVEVTDKGDVPEGYKVSRKEKRNFPLILESPSPNQTSLYFCASSRLLNEKLFFGSGTQLSVL.

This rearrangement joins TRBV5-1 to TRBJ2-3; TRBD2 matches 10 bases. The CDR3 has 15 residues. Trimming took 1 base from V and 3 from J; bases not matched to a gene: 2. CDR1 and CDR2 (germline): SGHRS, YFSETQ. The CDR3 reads CASSLFSGGTDTQYF. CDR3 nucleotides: TGCGCCAGCAGCTTGTTTAGCGGGGGGACAGATACGCAGTATTTT.

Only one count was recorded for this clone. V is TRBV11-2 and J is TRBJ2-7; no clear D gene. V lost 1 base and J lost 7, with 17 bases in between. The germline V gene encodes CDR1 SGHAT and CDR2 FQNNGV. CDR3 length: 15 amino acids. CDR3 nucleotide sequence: TGTGCCAGCAGCTTAGTTTCGGCGAGTATACGTGAGCAGTACTTC. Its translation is CASSLVSASIREQYF.